This entry features one T cell receptor (beta chain) sequence. Its specificity is not known. The V gene lost 1 base and the J gene lost 1 base, with 19 bases spanning the gap. The CDR3 runs to 19 residues. The germline V gene has CDR1 SGHTA and CDR2 FQGNSA. TCRdb keeps only in-frame clones here, not all; method: immunoSEQ multiplex PCR. Of over 45,000 clones in the sample, over 90% were seen once. This sample was taken from a study of OX40 agonist ivuxolimab in advanced cancers. As for the study in general: A diagnosis of hepatocellular carcinoma, melanoma, renal cell or head and neck cancer was present in dose-escalation patients. Age averaged 60 years (range roughly 23 to 79), and more than 80% were male. A history of anti-PD-1, anti-PD-L1 or anti-CTLA-4 therapy was acceptable, and approximately 40% had some.

Regarding the study as a whole: Determination of antigen specificity was not performed for the expanded peripheral T cells.

This TCR came from an adult with an advanced solid tumor such as melanoma, head and neck, liver or kidney cancer. The chain joins TRBV7-2 to TRBJ2-2, with a weak D call TRBD1 (5 bases). Sequenced material: CD4+ or CD8+ T cells sorted from blood, taken in a trial of the OX40 agonist ivuxolimab. The CDR3 loop is CASSLVYLLTARNTGELFF. In nucleotides, the CDR3 is TGTGCCAGCAGCTTAGTTTATCTTCTGACAGCCCGGAACACCGGGGAGCTGTTTTTT.